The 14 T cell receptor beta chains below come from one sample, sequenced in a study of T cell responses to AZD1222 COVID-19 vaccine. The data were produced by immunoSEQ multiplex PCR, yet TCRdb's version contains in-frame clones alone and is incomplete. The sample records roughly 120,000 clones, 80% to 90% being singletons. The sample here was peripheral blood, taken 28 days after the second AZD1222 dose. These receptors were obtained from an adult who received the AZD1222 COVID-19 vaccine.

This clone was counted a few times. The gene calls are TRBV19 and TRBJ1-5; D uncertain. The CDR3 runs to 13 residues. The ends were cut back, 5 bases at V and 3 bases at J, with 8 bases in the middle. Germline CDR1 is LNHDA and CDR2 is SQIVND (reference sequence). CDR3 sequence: CASSRQFNQPQHF. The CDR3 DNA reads TGTGCCAGTAGTCGGCAGTTCAATCAGCCCCAGCATTTT.

CDR3 sequence (DNA): TGTGCCAGCAGTTCAGGGCGGACTGAAGCTTTCTTT. Its protein is CASSSGRTEAFF. This chain links TRBV2 with TRBJ1-1, with D tentatively TRBD1 (5 bases). V was shortened by 5 bases and J by 5 bases, with 9 bases between the two germline ends. CDR3 length: 12 amino acids. Germline CDR1 SNHLY, CDR2 FYNNEI.

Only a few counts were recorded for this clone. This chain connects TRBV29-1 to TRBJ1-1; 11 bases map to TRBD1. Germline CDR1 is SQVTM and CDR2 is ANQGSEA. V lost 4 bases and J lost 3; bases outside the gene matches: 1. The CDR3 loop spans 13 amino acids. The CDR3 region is CSVGDRGYTEAFF. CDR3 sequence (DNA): TGCAGCGTTGGGGACAGGGGGTACACTGAAGCTTTCTTT.

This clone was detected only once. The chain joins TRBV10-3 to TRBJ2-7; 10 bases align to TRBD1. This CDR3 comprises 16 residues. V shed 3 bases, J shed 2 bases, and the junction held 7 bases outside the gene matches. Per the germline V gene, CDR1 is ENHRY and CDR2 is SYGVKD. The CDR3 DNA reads TGTGCCATCAGTGACCTTCGACAGGGGGCGGCCTACGAGCAGTACTTC. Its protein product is CAISDLRQGAAYEQYF.

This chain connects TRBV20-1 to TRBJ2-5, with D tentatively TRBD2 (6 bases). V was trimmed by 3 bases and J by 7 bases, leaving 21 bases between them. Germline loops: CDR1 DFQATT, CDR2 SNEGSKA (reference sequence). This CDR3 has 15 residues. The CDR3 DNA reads TGCAGTGCTAGTTTACTAGTTGTATCCGGGGGGACCCAGTACTTC. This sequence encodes CSASLLVVSGGTQYF.

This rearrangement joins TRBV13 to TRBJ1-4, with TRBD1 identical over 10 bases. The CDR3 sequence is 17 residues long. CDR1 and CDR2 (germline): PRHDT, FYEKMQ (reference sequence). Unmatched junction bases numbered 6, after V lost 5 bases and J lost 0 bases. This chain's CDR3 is CASSDGTGDTTNEKLFF. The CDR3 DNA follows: TGTGCCAGCAGCGACGGGACAGGGGACACAACTAATGAAAAACTGTTTTTT.

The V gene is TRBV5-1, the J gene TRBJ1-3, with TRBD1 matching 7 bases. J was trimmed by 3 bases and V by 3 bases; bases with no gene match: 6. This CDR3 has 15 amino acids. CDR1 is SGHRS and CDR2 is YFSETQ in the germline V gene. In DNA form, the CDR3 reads TGCGCCAGCAGCTCAGGGGGTACCAGTGGAAACACCATATATTTT. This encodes CASSSGGTSGNTIYF.

The CDR3 region is CAWSAGLQETQYF. CDR3 DNA sequence: TGTGCCTGGAGTGCCGGGCTACAAGAGACCCAGTACTTC. V gene TRBV30 combines with J gene TRBJ2-5; D unresolved. The germline V gene encodes CDR1 GTSNPN and CDR2 SVGIG (reference sequence). This CDR3 contains 13 residues. V lost 1 base and J lost 2, with 8 bases in between.

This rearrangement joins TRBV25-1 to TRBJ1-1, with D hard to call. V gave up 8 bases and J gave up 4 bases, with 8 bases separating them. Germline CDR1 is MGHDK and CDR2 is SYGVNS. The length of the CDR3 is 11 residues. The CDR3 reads CASSSGTEAFF. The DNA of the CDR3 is TGTGCCAGCTCATCCGGCACTGAAGCTTTCTTT.

The CDR3: CASSPQGQFQPQHF. The CDR3, as DNA: TGTGCCAGCAGTCCCCAGGGACAGTTTCAGCCCCAGCATTTT. This chain joins TRBV2 and TRBJ1-5; 7 bases match TRBD1. V shed 5 bases and J 6 bases; nucleotides not matched to a gene: 7. CDR1 is SNHLY, CDR2 FYNNEI, per germline. This CDR3 contains 14 residues.

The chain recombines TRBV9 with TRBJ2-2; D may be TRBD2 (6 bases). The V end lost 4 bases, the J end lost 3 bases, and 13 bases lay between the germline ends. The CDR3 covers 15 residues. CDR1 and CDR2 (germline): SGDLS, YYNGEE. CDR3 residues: CASSPLASDTGELFF. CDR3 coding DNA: TGTGCCAGCAGCCCCCTGGCTAGCGACACCGGGGAGCTGTTTTTT.

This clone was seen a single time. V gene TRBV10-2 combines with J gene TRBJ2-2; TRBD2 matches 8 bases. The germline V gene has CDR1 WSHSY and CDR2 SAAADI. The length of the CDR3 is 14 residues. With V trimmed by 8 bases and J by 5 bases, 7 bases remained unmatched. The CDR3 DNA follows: TGCGCCAGCGGGCCGGCGGGAGGTACCGGGGAGCTGTTTTTT. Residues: CASGPAGGTGELFF.

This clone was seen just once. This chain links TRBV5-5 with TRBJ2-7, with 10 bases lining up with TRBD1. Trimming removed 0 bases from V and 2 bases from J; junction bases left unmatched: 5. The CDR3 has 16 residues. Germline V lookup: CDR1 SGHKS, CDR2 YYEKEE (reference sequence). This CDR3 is CASSLALGTGAYEQYF. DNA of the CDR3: TGTGCCAGCAGCTTGGCTTTAGGGACAGGGGCCTACGAGCAGTACTTC.

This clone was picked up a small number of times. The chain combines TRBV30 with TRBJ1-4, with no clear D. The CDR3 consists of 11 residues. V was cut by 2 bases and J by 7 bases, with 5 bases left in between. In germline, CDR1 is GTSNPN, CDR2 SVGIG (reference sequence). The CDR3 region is CAWSIREKLFF. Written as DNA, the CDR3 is TGTGCCTGGAGTATACGTGAAAAACTGTTTTTT. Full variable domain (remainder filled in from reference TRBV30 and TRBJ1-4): SQTIHQWPATLVQPVGSPLSLECTVEGTSNPNLYWYRQAAGRGLQLLFYSVGIGQISSEVPQNLSASRPQDRQFILSSKKLLLSDSGFYLCAWSIREKLFFGSGTQLSVL.